What follows are 19 T cell receptor beta chains derived from one specimen sequenced in a study of blood T cell repertoires in COVID-19. Measured with immunoSEQ multiplex PCR; TCRdb has only the in-frame clones, and not every one. The repertoire has 240,000 or so clones, about 82% of them found once; the top ten carry about 12%. Sequencing input: peripheral blood. The receptors were sampled from a man older than 75 with acute or convalescent COVID-19.

The V and J genes are TRBV19 and TRBJ1-2, with 9 bases lining up with TRBD1. Germline values: CDR1 LNHDA, CDR2 SQIVND (reference sequence). This CDR3 contains 13 residues. Trimming at V came to 5 bases and at J to 5 bases, leaving 3 bases not matched to a gene. The CDR3 loop reads CASSLDRGYGYTF. Written as DNA, the CDR3 is TGTGCCAGTAGTCTGGACAGGGGATATGGCTACACCTTC.

This chain joins TRBV28 and TRBJ1-1; 7 bases agree with TRBD1. The CDR3 is 17 amino acids. The ends lost 1 base at V and 1 base at J; junction bases unmatched: 9. The germline V gene has CDR1 MDHEN and CDR2 SYDVKM. The CDR3 DNA follows: TGTGCCAGCAGTTTATCCGGTGGAGGGGGCCGGAACACTGAAGCTTTCTTT. It specifies CASSLSGGGGRNTEAFF.

In its sample, this clone was seen once. The chain links TRBV7-9 to TRBJ1-1, with 8 bases that match TRBD1. The CDR3 totals 15 residues. V lost 2 bases, J lost 7 bases, and 9 bases stayed unmatched. Germline V lookup: CDR1 SEHNR, CDR2 FQNEAQ (reference sequence). The CDR3 loop is CASSLRGTGQNEAFF. CDR3 in DNA: TGTGCCAGCAGCTTAAGGGGGACAGGCCAAAATGAAGCTTTCTTT.

The chain couples TRBV13 to TRBJ2-2; TRBD1 matches 8 bases. With V trimmed by 5 bases and J by 1 base, 3 bases remained unmatched. CDR3 length: 15 residues. Germline V CDR1 and CDR2: PRHDT, FYEKMQ (reference sequence). CDR3 loop: CASSPGTGNTGELFF. The CDR3 DNA is TGTGCCAGCAGCCCTGGGACAGGGAACACCGGGGAGCTGTTTTTT.

The V gene is TRBV3-1 (or the pseudogene TRBV3-2), the J gene TRBJ1-1, with D perhaps TRBD1 (6 bases). The germline V gene has CDR1 LGHDT and CDR2 YNNKEL (reference sequence). V was clipped by 4 bases and J by 7 bases, with 22 bases between them. This CDR3 spans 16 amino acids. This CDR3 is CASSRRLGARILEAFF. The CDR3 DNA reads as TGTGCCAGCAGCCGACGGTTGGGGGCAAGGATTCTTGAAGCTTTCTTT.

The chain employs TRBV28 and TRBJ2-2, with 8 positions matching TRBD1. Germline V gene data show CDR1 as MDHEN and CDR2 as SYDVKM. The CDR3 extends over 15 amino acids. V lost 6 bases to trimming and J lost 7 bases; unmatched junction nucleotides: 10. CDR3 residues: CASSPGGQAVGELFF. CDR3 nucleotide sequence: TGTGCCAGCAGCCCTGGGGGACAGGCGGTCGGGGAGCTGTTTTTT.

This sequence joins TRBV28 and TRBJ2-7, with 10 bases aligning to TRBD2. V dropped 2 bases and J dropped 7; count of bases not matched to a gene: 11. Germline CDR1 MDHEN, CDR2 SYDVKM. The CDR3 is 16 residues long. The CDR3 region is CASSLLTSGNRREQYF. CDR3 bases: TGTGCCAGCAGTTTACTCACTAGCGGGAACCGCAGGGAGCAGTACTTC.

Concerning this clone itself: Other nucleotide sequences in the sample specify the same CDR3. The J gene is TRBJ1-3, the V gene TRBV2, with D perhaps TRBD1 (5 bases). CDR1 is SNHLY, CDR2 FYNNEI, per germline. CDR3 size: 13 residues. The V end was cut by 6 bases, the J end by 0 bases, with 6 bases between. The DNA for the CDR3 is TGTGCCAGCAGGGACACCTCTGGAAACACCATATATTTT. Its translation: CASRDTSGNTIYF.

This chain links TRBV29-1 with TRBJ1-5; 7 nucleotides align to TRBD1. This CDR3 has 13 residues. J lost 6 bases, V lost 7 bases, and 9 bases had no gene match. Germline V lookup: CDR1 SQVTM, CDR2 ANQGSEA. The CDR3 here is CSGSTGIGQPQHF. The CDR3 DNA follows: TGCAGCGGCTCGACAGGGATCGGTCAGCCCCAGCATTTT.

The chain is built from TRBV24-1 and TRBJ2-1; 11 bases are shared with TRBD1. Germline CDR1 reads KGHDR; CDR2 reads SFDVKD. The ends lost 5 bases at V and 0 bases at J; junction bases unmatched: 5. The CDR3 spans 17 residues. This chain's CDR3 is CATSAGTGGTSYNEQFF. Written as DNA, the CDR3 is TGTGCCACCAGTGCCGGGACAGGGGGGACCTCCTACAATGAGCAGTTCTTC.

The chain uses TRBV7-3 and TRBJ2-2; 7 positions match TRBD1. V shed 8 bases and J 0 bases; nucleotides not matched to a gene: 3. Germline V gives CDR1 SGHTA, CDR2 FQGTGA. The CDR3 totals 14 residues. The CDR3 DNA is TGTGCCAGCCGGGACAGACCGAACACCGGGGAGCTGTTTTTT. Its protein product is CASRDRPNTGELFF.

Written as DNA, the CDR3 is TGTGCCAGCAGTTGGGCAGGGTCTGGAAACACCATATATTTT. Its protein is CASSWAGSGNTIYF. The chain is built from TRBV28 and TRBJ1-3; D is possibly TRBD1 (5 bases). The V end was cut by 4 bases, the J end by 1 base, with 8 bases between. This CDR3 region has 14 residues. Looked up from germline, CDR1 is MDHEN and CDR2 is SYDVKM.

The J gene is TRBJ2-5, the V gene TRBV7-2; 9 nucleotides line up with TRBD2. Germline CDR1 reads SGHTA; CDR2 reads FQGNSA. The V and J ends lost 1 base and 1 base, in that order; junction bases with no gene match: 4. The CDR3 has 16 amino acids. CDR3 region: CASSLDGRGGQETQYF. Written as DNA, the CDR3 is TGTGCCAGCAGCTTAGACGGGCGGGGGGGCCAAGAGACCCAGTACTTC.

This clone showed up just once. The rearrangement joins TRBV19 to TRBJ2-7, with 8 bases lining up with TRBD1. The CDR3 is 13 amino acids. V shed 5 bases and J 5 bases; nucleotides not matched to a gene: 5. Germline CDR1 reads LNHDA; CDR2 reads SQIVND (reference sequence). The CDR3: CASSDHRGDEQYF. The CDR3 DNA sequence: TGTGCCAGTAGTGATCACAGGGGGGACGAGCAGTACTTC.

This rearrangement joins TRBV5-4 to TRBJ1-1; D gene ambiguous. Trimming pared 3 bases from V and 1 base from J, leaving 19 bases between. There are 17 residues in the CDR3. Germline loops: CDR1 SGHNT, CDR2 YYREEE (reference sequence). The DNA of the CDR3 is TGTGCCAGCAGCTCCTCGGGGAGTTTGTTGACGAACACTGAAGCTTTCTTT. Amino acid sequence: CASSSSGSLLTNTEAFF.

Only one count was recorded for this clone. The V call is TRBV7-2, the J call TRBJ2-1, with TRBD1 matching over 8 bases. V shed 3 bases and J 7 bases; nucleotides not matched to a gene: 5. The CDR3 runs to 14 residues. CDR1 is SGHTA and CDR2 is FQGNSA in the germline V gene. In DNA form, the CDR3 reads TGTGCCAGCAGCTTTCGCAGGGGGCTAAATGAGCAGTTCTTC. Translated: CASSFRRGLNEQFF. Supplemented by reference TRBV7-2 and TRBJ2-1, the full variable domain reads GAGVSQSPSNKVTEKGKDVELRCDPISGHTALYWYRQSLGQGLEFLIYFQGNSAPDKSGLPSDRFSAERTGGSVSTLTIQRTQQEDSAVYLCASSFRRGLNEQFFGPGTRLTVL.

CDR3 in amino acids: CASSEGGLAVGDTQYF. CDR3 bases: TGTGCCAGCAGTGAAGGAGGACTAGCGGTGGGAGATACGCAGTATTTT. The gene calls are TRBV25-1 and TRBJ2-3, with TRBD2 matching over 10 bases. J gave up 5 bases and V 2 bases, and 7 bases lay outside the gene matches. This CDR3 has 16 amino acids. The germline V gene encodes CDR1 MGHDK and CDR2 SYGVNS.

This sequence joins TRBV9 and TRBJ1-4; D remains ambiguous. The germline gives CDR1 SGDLS, CDR2 YYNGEE. V was trimmed by 0 bases and J by 0 bases, leaving 6 bases between them. The CDR3 has 15 amino acids. The CDR3 loop reads CASSVGSATNEKLFF. CDR3 bases: TGTGCCAGCAGCGTAGGGAGTGCAACTAATGAAAAACTGTTTTTT.

This chain connects TRBV10-1 to TRBJ2-7, with TRBD1 as a possible D gene (5 bases). The germline CDR1 and CDR2 sequences are WNHNN and SYGVQD (reference sequence). The CDR3 contains 13 residues. Deletions cut 4 bases from V and 1 base from J, with 8 bases between. Here the CDR3 DNA reads TGCGCCAGCAGTGGCCCAGGGTCCTACGAGCAGTACTTC. This gives the protein CASSGPGSYEQYF.